The entry below gives a single T cell receptor (beta chain) sequence along with its context. It has no known antigen specificity. Base qualities are missing; no much larger clone stands one base away. The sample belongs to a study of CD8 T cells in ankylosing spondylitis (dated by TCRdb to the late 2010s). Looking at the study overall: The study set out to find disease-linked TCR variants by profiling T cell receptor beta repertoires in ankylosing spondylitis patients and healthy donors. Peripheral blood samples were taken, and synovial fluid was additionally collected from ankylosing spondylitis patients. The full study cohort was made up of 25 ankylosing spondylitis patients and around 100 healthy donors. The paper's findings and limits, for the study overall: Some of the motif variants had been reported before in the synovial fluid and blood of reactive arthritis patients, a finding that suggests common disease-initiation mechanisms. A TCR beta motif made up of several highly homologous amino acid variants appeared to be characteristic of blood from ankylosing spondylitis patients. In peripheral blood, the disease-linked clones were found at relatively low frequencies and had a CD8+ phenotype. Significant enrichment of the disease-linked clones was reported in matched synovial fluid samples from ankylosing spondylitis patients.

Based on the germline V gene (reference sequence), the CDR1 and CDR2 sequences are MNHEY and SMNVEV. V gives up 4 bases and J gives up 0 bases, and the segment between their germline ends measures 22 bases. The CDR3 measures 19 amino acids from cysteine to phenylalanine. Only the CDR3 portion is preserved as DNA: 57 bases, with reading frame beginning at the first base. Sequenced using an Illumina HiSeq 2500. Quantitative 5'-RACE with molecular barcodes was used to prepare TCR beta libraries. The authors processed their data as follows. A new computational method, built on a probabilistic model of VDJ rearrangement, was used to identify disease-linked TCR variants. Using fastp at Q25 and MiXCR, TCRdb reprocessed the public reads and kept productive beta chains. A single entry per CDR3 protein holds the most common genes and DNA from its merged rows. The V and J calls were determined by TCRdb, not by the authors. This sample comprises 150,000 to 200,000 distinct CDR3 sequences, roughly 11% of them detected only once. Of the sample, about 28% falls within the top ten clones.

This sequence uses TRBV27 and TRBJ1-5, with no confidently assigned D gene. The specimen sequenced was blood, either unsorted or a sorted T cell fraction (not recorded which). This sequence originates from a male donor with ankylosing spondylitis or in good health (not recorded which). The CDR3 region reads CASSSSGPVEGYSNQPQHF. The DNA sequence follows: TGTGCCAGCAGTTCTAGCGGCCCGGTTGAGGGATATAGCAATCAGCCCCAGCATTTT.